The 5 T cell receptor beta chains listed next were all sequenced from one sample in a study. TCRdb ran MiXCR on the 5' RACE reads and lists one entry per CDR3 protein. Of roughly 45,000 distinct CDR3 sequences listed, approximately 28% were seen once; the top ten hold about 4%. Sample: tumor-infiltrating memory CD4+ T cells sorted from the breast tumor. Subset specified: memory CD4+ T cells, CD4+CD45RO+CD25-. The origin of the receptors is a female donor with breast cancer.

The chain is built from TRBV20-1 and TRBJ1-2, with 7 bases fitting TRBD1. The length of the CDR3 is 15 residues. Germline V gene lookup returns CDR1 DFQATT and CDR2 SNEGSKA (reference sequence). V lost 3 bases, J lost 8 bases, and 15 bases stayed unmatched. The CDR3: CSARGGQEVKRGYTF. CDR3 in DNA: TGCAGTGCTAGGGGAGGACAGGAGGTCAAGAGGGGCTACACCTTC.

The chain uses TRBV5-1 and TRBJ2-2; weak D call: TRBD1 (5 bases). Germline V CDR1 and CDR2: SGHRS, YFSETQ. The CDR3 is 14 residues long. V shed 1 base and J shed 8 bases, with 12 bases lying between them. The CDR3 DNA follows: TGCGCCAGCAGCTTGTTGCAATCAGGGGGGGAGCTGTTTTTT. This gives the protein CASSLLQSGGELFF.

This chain connects TRBV29-1 to TRBJ2-1; maybe TRBD1 (6 bases). CDR1 SQVTM and CDR2 ANQGSEA come from the germline V gene. The CDR3 is 14 amino acids. With 7 bases removed from V and 4 bases from J, the gap between germline ends came to 17 bases. The CDR3 reads CSARSETGYNEQFF. CDR3 nucleotides: TGCAGCGCCCGGAGCGAGACAGGTTACAATGAGCAGTTCTTC.

This sequence joins TRBV9 and TRBJ2-7; D possibly corresponds to TRBD2 (6 bases). Germline V gene data show CDR1 as SGDLS and CDR2 as YYNGEE. The CDR3 consists of 16 residues. Deletions cut 5 bases from V and 2 bases from J, with 20 bases between. This chain's CDR3 is CASSPALASAAYEQYF. The CDR3 DNA reads as TGTGCCAGCAGTCCCGCCCTGGCTAGCGCAGCCTACGAGCAGTACTTC.

The chain combines TRBV5-1 with TRBJ1-1; D is unresolved. This CDR3 has 13 residues. The germline V and J ends were trimmed by 4 bases and 0 bases, with 7 bases remaining between them. Germline V gene lookup returns CDR1 SGHRS and CDR2 YFSETQ. The CDR3, as DNA: TGCGCCAGCAGCCTAGAGGTGAACACTGAAGCTTTCTTT. It encodes CASSLEVNTEAFF.